The TCR beta chain described here comes from a study of control samples from healthy donors and cancer patients. Generated by immunoSEQ multiplex PCR, the TCRdb table keeps only in-frame clones and is missing some. The data contain roughly 130,000 clones, approximately 92% of them singletons. The CDR3 sequence is 15 residues long. The V gene end was trimmed by 6 bases and the J gene end by 2 bases; junction bases not matched to a gene: 6. Germline loops: CDR1 MNHNY, CDR2 SVGAGI (reference sequence). This clone was observed a handful of times. Specimen: blood. This rearrangement joins TRBV6-6 to TRBJ2-2; TRBD2 matches at 7 bases. This TCR was sampled from a man aged 30 to 45 in good health. The CDR3 DNA reads as TGTGCCAGCAGACCCAGCGGGATTAACACCGGGGAGCTGTTTTTT. Its translation: CASRPSGINTGELFF.